These T cell receptor beta chains were read from a single sample in a study of blood T cell repertoires in COVID-19. Sequencing was performed with immunoSEQ multiplex PCR; in TCRdb, only in-frame clones are kept and a portion is missing. The repertoire holds about 220,000 clones, approximately 81% seen once, with roughly 2.6% in the top ten. The specimen sequenced was peripheral blood. These receptors were taken from a man aged 45 to 65 who had recovered from COVID-19. The CDR3 runs from the conserved cysteine through the conserved F or W. D genes are given only for firm matches. Size is omitted from some rows. Given values are once, few, many or a class for expanded clones.

>TRBD1|TRBV29-1|TRBJ1-2|.
TGCAGCGTGGTCCGACAGGGGGATGGCTACACCTTC
CSVVRQGDGYTF
>TRBD1|TRBV5-1|TRBJ1-6|.
TGCGCCAGCAGCTTGCAGACAGGGGATAATTCACCCCTCCACTTT
CASSLQTGDNSPLHF
>TRBD1|TRBV28|TRBJ1-2|.
TGTGCCAGCAGTTTGCTCGGACAGGGGGCAGGCTACACCTTC
CASSLLGQGAGYTF
>.|TRBV9|TRBJ2-5|.
TGTGCCAGCAGCGTAGGGGGCAGGGTGGAGACCCAGTACTTC
CASSVGGRVETQYF
>.|TRBV28|TRBJ2-7|.
TGTGCCAGCAGTTTATCCCGCCTAGCCCCGTACGAGCAGTACTTC
CASSLSRLAPYEQYF
>.|TRBV27|TRBJ2-1|.
TGTGCCACAAACAGGGGGTTGAGCGGGAAGTACAATGAGCAGTTCTTC
CATNRGLSGKYNEQFF
>.|TRBV19|TRBJ2-7|.
TGTGCCAGTAGTCCGACACCCTCCTACGAGCAGTACTTC
CASSPTPSYEQYF
>TRBD1|TRBV2|TRBJ1-6|.
TGTGCCAGCAGTGAAGCCCAGGGACAGTATTATTCACCCCTCCACTTT
CASSEAQGQYYSPLHF
>.|TRBV29-1|TRBJ1-3|.
TGCAGCGTTGAATTCCCGGGGGCTGGAAACACCATATATTTT
CSVEFPGAGNTIYF
>TRBD2|TRBV13|TRBJ2-5|.
TGTGCCAGCAGCCGGCAGCGGGGGGCGGTCCAAGAGACCCAGTACTTC
CASSRQRGAVQETQYF
>.|TRBV20-1|TRBJ2-7|.
TGCAGTGCTAGACGTATCGACGAGCAGTACTTC
CSARRIDEQYF
>.|TRBV2|TRBJ2-5|.
TGTGCCAGCAGTGAATGGTTAGCAGTGGAGACCCAGTACTTC
CASSEWLAVETQYF
>.|TRBV2|TRBJ2-1|.
TGTGCCAGCAGTGAAGTGTCAGTCAATGAGCAGTTCTTC
CASSEVSVNEQFF
>TRBD2|TRBV11-2|TRBJ2-1|.
TGTGCCAGCAGCTTAGTATCCTTGACTAGCGGGTCCTACAATGAGCAGTTCTTC
CASSLVSLTSGSYNEQFF
>.|TRBV5-1|TRBJ1-1|few
TGCGCCAGCAGCTTGACTGGGGGCATGAACACTGAAGCTTTCTTT
CASSLTGGMNTEAFF
>TRBD1|TRBV2|TRBJ1-4|.
TGTGCCAGCAGAGGCCCCGGGACAGGAAATGAAAAACTGTTTTTT
CASRGPGTGNEKLFF
>TRBD2|TRBV7-9|TRBJ2-1|.
TGTGCCAGCAGCCCGCTAGCGGGAGGGCGGTACAATGAGCAGTTCTTC
CASSPLAGGRYNEQFF
>.|TRBV3-1/TRBV3-2|TRBJ2-2|many
TGTGCCAGCAGCCCCCTCTTTTACACCGGGGAGCTGTTTTTT
CASSPLFYTGELFF
>.|TRBV2|TRBJ1-3|once
TGTGCCAGCAGACTGCTACCGAGCTCTGGAAACACCATATATTTT
CASRLLPSSGNTIYF
>TRBD2|TRBV24-1|TRBJ2-1|.
TGTGCCACCAGTGCTGTGACTAGCGGGAGAAATAATGAGCAGTTCTTC
CATSAVTSGRNNEQFF
>.|TRBV6-1|TRBJ2-7|few
TGTGCCAGCAGTGAATACCGGGACTCCTACGAGCAGTACTTC
CASSEYRDSYEQYF
>TRBD2|TRBV20-1|TRBJ2-1|.
TGCAGTGCTAGTCCCCGACTAGCGGGAGATATCAATGAGCAGTTCTTC
CSASPRLAGDINEQFF
>.|TRBV27|TRBJ2-5|.
TGTGCCAGCAGTTTTGGGGGCACGGGGGAGACCCAGTACTTC
CASSFGGTGETQYF
>.|TRBV15|TRBJ2-7|.
TGTGCCACCAGCAGTGGCAGGGTGGTAAGCTACGAGCAGTACTTC
CATSSGRVVSYEQYF
>.|TRBV6-4|TRBJ2-1|.
TGTGCCAGCAGTGAAACCTACTACCCCCCGTACAATGAGCAGTTCTTC
CASSETYYPPYNEQFF
>TRBD1|TRBV2|TRBJ1-6|.
TGTGCCAGCAGTGAACGGACAGGGGCCGGGGGTTCACCCCTCCACTTT
CASSERTGAGGSPLHF
>.|TRBV7-9|TRBJ2-5|.
TGTGCCAGCAGCCCCGGACTGACGTCAGAGACCCAGTACTTC
CASSPGLTSETQYF
>.|TRBV28|TRBJ2-3|.
TGTGCCAGCAGTTCCCCGGTTCGGGGGTTCAGCCCGATTAGCACAGATACGCAGTATTTT
CASSSPVRGFSPISTDTQYF
>TRBD1|TRBV19|TRBJ1-2|.
TGTGCCAGTACCTGGACAGGGGTCTACACCTTC
CASTWTGVYTF
>TRBD2|TRBV25-1|TRBJ2-7|.
TGTGCCAGCAGTGACCCTAGCGGGAGTAGGTTTGCATTCGAGGAGCAGTACTTC
CASSDPSGSRFAFEEQYF
>.|TRBV10-1|TRBJ2-1|.
TGCGCCAGCAGTGAGAATATAGCGTCTCACTACAATGAGCAGTTCTTC
CASSENIASHYNEQFF
>.|TRBV28|TRBJ1-1|.
TGTGCCAGCAGTTTAGCGGCAGAAGCTTTCTTT
CASSLAAEAFF
>.|TRBV7-9|TRBJ2-2|.
TGTGCCAGCAGCTCAGTCGTGGACATCCCTCTCGTGCTGTTTTTT
CASSSVVDIPLVLFF
>.|TRBV6-6|TRBJ2-5|.
TGTGCCAGCACCCCCGCGGAGGGAACTCGAGAGACCCAGTACTTC
CASTPAEGTRETQYF
>TRBD2|TRBV5-4|TRBJ2-5|.
TGTGCCAGCAGCGGGTGGGGGGGAGAGACCCAGTACTTC
CASSGWGGETQYF
>TRBD2|TRBV5-4|TRBJ2-1|.
TGTGCCAGCACCTTGGGTGGGGCGGGAGCACCCTACAATGAGCAGTTCTTC
CASTLGGAGAPYNEQFF
>TRBD1|TRBV19|TRBJ1-1|.
TGTGCCAGTAGTGGGAGGACAGGCGGGACTGAAGCTTTCTTT
CASSGRTGGTEAFF
>.|TRBV3-1/TRBV3-2|TRBJ1-5|few
TGTGCCAGCAGCTGGGGCGGCAATCAGCCCCAGCATTTT
CASSWGGNQPQHF
>TRBD1|TRBV11-3|TRBJ2-1|.
TGTGCCAGCAGCCCCCTCGACAGGGGCAATGAGCAGTTCTTC
CASSPLDRGNEQFF
>.|TRBV28|TRBJ1-2|.
TGTGCCAGCAGTTATGGCCTAGGCTATGGCTACACCTTC
CASSYGLGYGYTF
>.|TRBV28|TRBJ1-2|.
TGTGCCACGCGGACAGACTATGGCTACACCTTC
CATRTDYGYTF
>.|TRBV28|TRBJ2-7|.
TGTGCCAGCACCAGCCCAGGTTACGAGCAGTACTTC
CASTSPGYEQYF
>TRBD1|TRBV27|TRBJ2-7|.
TGTGCCAGCAGGGGGACAGGGGGGGAGCAGTACTTC
CASRGTGGEQYF
>.|TRBV7-8|TRBJ2-7|.
TGTGCCAGCAGCTCCAAGGCGGGGTTTGCAAGCGAGCAGTACTTC
CASSSKAGFASEQYF
>.|TRBV7-8|TRBJ2-2|.
TGTGCCAGCAGCCGGGTCACTAGGAACACCGGGGAGCTGTTTTTT
CASSRVTRNTGELFF
>TRBD1|TRBV6-6|TRBJ1-2|.
TGTGCCAGCAGCCTGGGACAGGGGAAGAACTATGGCTACACCTTC
CASSLGQGKNYGYTF
>.|TRBV25-1|TRBJ2-3|.
TGTGCCAGCAGTGAGTTTGGCCTAGATACAGATACGCAGTATTTT
CASSEFGLDTDTQYF
>.|TRBV19|TRBJ2-7|.
TGTGCCAGTAGTTGGTCGGGCAGGGGACTATACGAGCAGTACTTC
CASSWSGRGLYEQYF
>.|TRBV23-1|TRBJ1-2|.
TGCGCCAGCAGTCAGCGGACAACCCTCTATGGCTACACCTTC
CASSQRTTLYGYTF
>.|TRBV11-2|TRBJ1-1|.
TGTGCCAGCAGCTTAGTTGGTCAGGGACTAAGGAACACTGAAGCTTTCTTT
CASSLVGQGLRNTEAFF